The sequence of this T cell receptor beta chain was determined in a study of regulatory T cells in long-lasting Graves disease. Study-level findings and limits: Compared with new cases, persistent Graves' patients showed reduced TCR diversity.

Notes on this clonotype: Antigen specificity is unknown.

Noted time point: newly diagnosed GD, antithyroid drugs for less than 3 months. TCR sequences were obtained from RNA taken from PBMCs. From germline, CDR1 is SEHNR and CDR2 FQNEAQ (reference sequence). CDR3 size: 13 residues. Between the trimmed V and J ends, which lost 6 bases and 4 bases, there was a span of 11 bases. Researchers made TCR beta libraries by using iRepertoire HTBI primers and running Arm-PCR on CDR3 regions. MiXCR, applied by TCRdb to the multiplex PCR reads, yields one record per CDR3 protein. The table lists 580,000 or so distinct CDR3 sequences, about 16% of them singletons. This same sample was also part of a study on T cells in Graves' hyperthyroidism and ophthalmopathy.

V and J are TRBV7-9 and TRBJ2-3; D is unclear. This material consisted of peripheral blood mononuclear cells (PBMCs), taken at new diagnosis, from a patient treated with antithyroid drugs. This clonotype originated in a man aged 18-30 years with Graves disease. The chain's CDR3 is CASSSHRADTQYF. The CDR3 bases are TGTGCCAGCAGTTCCCACCGGGCAGATACGCAGTATTTT.